This T cell receptor beta chain originates from a study of metastatic and nonmetastatic thyroid tumors. Study-wide context: Repertoire comparisons spanned blood and tumor or nodule tissue from malignant and benign thyroid patients.

Thyroid surgery had not been preceded by any treatment in any patient. Many counts were recorded for this clone. Its antigen is currently unknown. General study findings and limits: Compared with benign nodules, malignant thyroid tumors were reported to have significantly higher TCR beta diversity in both blood and tumor.

Using MiXCR, TCRdb reanalyzed the PCR reads. This table holds some 33,000 clones, over 12% found once. CDR1 is MDHEN and CDR2 is SYDVKM in the germline V gene. V was shortened by 6 bases and J by 3 bases, with 14 bases between the two germline ends. The CDR3 runs to 14 residues. The clonotype was recovered from a male donor with papillary thyroid cancer or a benign thyroid nodule (not recorded which). Some clones in this sample may be carry-over from other donors' samples. What was sequenced was blood. The chain couples TRBV28 to TRBJ1-1; D not resolved. The CDR3 reads CASRQAGGHTEAFF. CDR3 DNA: TGTGCCAGCAGACAAGCCGGTGGGCACACTGAAGCTTTCTTT.